These 21 T cell receptor beta chains came from one sample sequenced in a study of identical twins. TCRdb analysed the 5' RACE reads with MiXCR anew, one entry per CDR3 protein. The sample has some 250,000 distinct CDR3 sequences; about 13% are singletons. This same sample was also part of a study on yellow fever vaccine responses in identical twins.

The sample was memory (CD45RO+) T cells sorted from blood. The receptors here all came from a young woman in good health.

The chain has TRBV20-1 and TRBJ2-1; perhaps TRBD1 as D (7 bases). Trimming pared 6 bases from V and 7 bases from J, leaving 31 bases between. Germline CDR1 reads DFQATT; CDR2 reads SNEGSKA (reference sequence). The CDR3 consists of 18 residues. The CDR3 sequence: CSARTTTGTPHLANEQFF. CDR3 bases: TGCAGTGCCCGTACCACGACAGGGACTCCCCATCTAGCGAATGAGCAGTTCTTC.

This sequence joins TRBV5-1 and TRBJ2-7, with D hard to call. Germline V CDR1 and CDR2: SGHRS, YFSETQ. The CDR3 has 12 residues. V lost 3 bases and J lost 2, with 6 bases in between. The CDR3, as DNA: TGCGCCAGCAGCTCCCCCACCTACGAGCAGTACTTC. Translated: CASSSPTYEQYF.

This chain uses TRBV5-5 with TRBJ2-2, with 9 bases matching TRBD1. Germline V gives CDR1 SGHKS, CDR2 YYEKEE (reference sequence). The trim removed 4 bases at V and 3 bases at J, leaving 4 bases unmatched. This CDR3 is built from 15 residues. DNA for the CDR3: TGTGCCAGCAGCCGGACAGGGGAAGACACCGGGGAGCTGTTTTTT. It translates to CASSRTGEDTGELFF.

This clonotype has a handful of counts. V gene TRBV7-9 combines with J gene TRBJ1-1; D is unresolved. Per the germline V gene, CDR1 is SEHNR and CDR2 is FQNEAQ (reference sequence). This CDR3 is built from 14 residues. The V end was cut by 5 bases, the J end by 1 base, with 11 bases between. The CDR3 here is CASSPQRQNTEAFF. The CDR3 DNA is TGTGCCAGCAGCCCCCAGCGGCAGAACACTGAAGCTTTCTTT. The full variable domain, completed using reference TRBV7-9 and TRBJ1-1, is DTGVSQNPRHKITKRGQNVTFRCDPISEHNRLYWYRQTLGQGPEFLTYFQNEAQLEKSRLLSDRFSAERPKGSFSTLEIQRTEQGDSAMYLCASSPQRQNTEAFFGQGTRLTVV.

The V and J genes are TRBV20-1 and TRBJ2-4; no reliable D call. Germline V gene lookup returns CDR1 DFQATT and CDR2 SNEGSKA (reference sequence). CDR3 length: 13 amino acids. V was pared by 0 bases and J by 9 bases, with 12 bases between. The CDR3 region has the DNA TGCAGTGCTAGAGATCCCCAAGACCGCATTCAGTACTTC. It specifies CSARDPQDRIQYF.

This clonotype was seen a handful of times. V usage is TRBV20-1 and J usage is TRBJ2-3; maybe TRBD1 (7 bases). Trimming removed 0 bases from V and 1 base from J, with 17 bases in between. Germline V gives CDR1 DFQATT, CDR2 SNEGSKA (reference sequence). The CDR3 totals 17 residues. CDR3 coding DNA: TGCAGTGCTAGAGATCAAGGAGGGGGCAGGGGCACAGATACGCAGTATTTT. Its protein product is CSARDQGGGRGTDTQYF.

This clonotype was picked up a small number of times. The chain carries TRBV7-2 and TRBJ1-5; TRBD1 aligns across 10 bases. Trimming removed 0 bases from V and 7 bases from J; junction bases left unmatched: 3. The CDR3 consists of 15 residues. CDR1 is SGHTA, CDR2 FQGNSA, per germline. In nucleotides, the CDR3 is TGTGCCAGCAGCTTAGCAGCGGGACAGGGGCAGCCCCAGCATTTT. Translating it yields CASSLAAGQGQPQHF.

This clonotype came up many times. The chain recombines TRBV3-1 with TRBJ2-3, with unresolved D. CDR3 length: 13 amino acids. V was pared by 0 bases and J by 6 bases, with 7 bases between. Germline CDR1 reads LGHDT; CDR2 reads YNNKEL (reference sequence). CDR3 bases: TGTGCCAGCAGCCAAGATGGTCCCGATACGCAGTATTTT. This codes for CASSQDGPDTQYF.

This clonotype turned up a few times. The chain is built from TRBV4-1 and TRBJ2-1; TRBD1 is a possible D gene (5 bases). Trimming took 3 bases from V and 3 from J, leaving 15 bases between them. Looked up from germline, CDR1 is MGHRA and CDR2 is YSYEKL. This CDR3 has 16 residues. The CDR3: CASSHPDSVLYNEQFF. Here the CDR3 DNA reads TGCGCCAGCAGCCACCCCGACAGCGTACTCTACAATGAGCAGTTCTTC.

The V gene is TRBV6-1, the J gene TRBJ2-5; 13 bases are a match to TRBD2. The length of the CDR3 is 14 residues. The J segment lost 4 bases and the V segment lost 7 bases, leaving 3 bases of the junction unmatched. The V gene's germline CDR1 is MNHNS and CDR2 SASEGT. DNA of the CDR3: TGTGCCAGCACCAGGACTAGCGGGGGAGAGACCCAGTACTTC. This sequence encodes CASTRTSGGETQYF.

This clonotype was seen a few times. The V and J genes are TRBV6-1 and TRBJ2-3; TRBD2 agrees at 11 bases. The CDR3 contains 16 residues. Losses at the gene ends were 5 bases for V and 5 bases for J; bases not matched to a gene: 9. Germline CDR1 is MNHNS and CDR2 is SASEGT. CDR3 DNA: TGTGCCAGCAGTCCCACTCCTAGCGGGGGGAGAGATACGCAGTATTTT. Its translation is CASSPTPSGGRDTQYF.

Ten or more counts support this clonotype. The CDR3 coding sequence is TGTGCCAGCTTAGGACTAGCGGGTGGTACGCAGTATTTT. This translates into CASLGLAGGTQYF. The genes are TRBV11-2 and TRBJ2-3; 11 bases map to TRBD2. Germline lookup yields CDR1 SGHAT and CDR2 FQNNGV. The CDR3 has 13 amino acids. Germline trimming cut 8 bases from V and 8 bases from J; bases unmatched to any gene: 6.

This clonotype turned up a few times. The V call is TRBV21-1, the J call TRBJ2-7. TRBV21-1 is reported as a pseudogene. The CDR3 is 16 residues long. The CDR3 DNA is TGTGCCAGCAGCAAAGCGCGGAAGGAAAGACTGTGCGAGCAGTACTTC. Amino acid sequence: CASSKARKERLCEQYF.

This clonotype was recorded many times. The V gene is TRBV3-1, the J gene TRBJ2-7, with 7 bases identical to TRBD2. With V trimmed by 6 bases and J by 2 bases, 7 bases remained unmatched. CDR3 length: 14 residues. Germline V lookup: CDR1 LGHDT, CDR2 YNNKEL (reference sequence). CDR3 DNA: TGTGCCAGCAGTAGCAGAGGGACTACCTACGAGCAGTACTTC. This gives the protein CASSSRGTTYEQYF.

In its sample, this clonotype was seen many times. The V gene is TRBV28, the J gene TRBJ2-3, with 9 bases matching TRBD2. The J segment lost 0 bases and the V segment lost 1 base, leaving 8 bases of the junction unmatched. CDR3 length: 18 amino acids. CDR1 and CDR2 from the germline V gene are MDHEN and SYDVKM. The CDR3 spells CASSLFLPSGTSTDTQYF. Written as DNA, the CDR3 is TGTGCCAGCAGTTTATTTCTCCCTAGCGGGACTAGCACAGATACGCAGTATTTT.

This clonotype was counted a few times. The CDR3 here is CASTTGGTDTQYF. CDR3 bases: TGTGCCAGCACTACGGGGGGAACAGATACGCAGTATTTT. The chain couples TRBV7-9 to TRBJ2-3; 7 positions agree with TRBD2. V dropped 7 bases and J dropped 3; count of bases not matched to a gene: 4. CDR3 length: 13 amino acids. CDR1 and CDR2 (germline): SEHNR, FQNEAQ (reference sequence). Based on the CDR3 plus reference TRBV7-9 and TRBJ2-3, the full variable domain is DTGVSQNPRHKITKRGQNVTFRCDPISEHNRLYWYRQTLGQGPEFLTYFQNEAQLEKSRLLSDRFSAERPKGSFSTLEIQRTEQGDSAMYLCASTTGGTDTQYFGPGTRLTVL.

The rearrangement joins TRBV7-2 to TRBJ2-6, with 7 positions matching TRBD1. The J segment lost 2 bases and the V segment lost 2 bases, leaving 3 bases of the junction unmatched. The CDR3 totals 16 residues. In germline, CDR1 is SGHTA, CDR2 FQGNSA. Written as DNA, the CDR3 is TGTGCCAGCAGCTTAAAGCAGGGGGCTGGGGCCAACGTCCTGACTTTC. Protein: CASSLKQGAGANVLTF.

This chain uses TRBV4-1 with TRBJ2-7, with a possible D match to TRBD2 (6 bases). CDR3 length: 17 residues. The V end was cut by 2 bases, the J end by 0 bases, with 17 bases between. The germline V gene encodes CDR1 MGHRA and CDR2 YSYEKL. CDR3 coding DNA: TGCGCCAGCAGCCAAATCATTGGAGGGGCCGGCTCCTACGAGCAGTACTTC. Translated: CASSQIIGGAGSYEQYF.

This clonotype appeared a few times. V and J are TRBV15 and TRBJ2-2; 8 positions agree with TRBD2. The CDR3 has 17 residues. CDR1 LNHNV and CDR2 YYDKDF come from the germline V gene (reference sequence). With 0 bases clipped from V and 1 base from J, the junction kept 4 bases outside the gene matches. The CDR3 sequence: CATSRDPTSGNTGELFF. The CDR3 region has the DNA TGTGCCACCAGCAGAGATCCAACTAGCGGGAACACCGGGGAGCTGTTTTTT.

By sample fraction, this clonotype is medium-sized. The chain is built from TRBV29-1 and TRBJ1-4, with D possibly being TRBD1 (5 bases). With 5 bases removed from V and 8 bases from J, the gap between germline ends came to 15 bases. CDR1 is SQVTM and CDR2 is ANQGSEA in the germline V gene. This CDR3 has 13 amino acids. In DNA form, the CDR3 reads TGCAGCGTTTGGGGGGAGAAAGGAGAAAAACTGTTTTTT. It translates to CSVWGEKGEKLFF.

CDR3 sequence (DNA): TGCAGTGCTAGAGTCGGGAGCGAGACCCAGTACTTC. Its translation: CSARVGSETQYF. The chain recombines TRBV20-1 with TRBJ2-5, with D possibly being TRBD2 (6 bases). The CDR3 consists of 12 residues. Trimming removed 1 base at V and 5 bases at J, with 8 bases between. Looked up from germline, CDR1 is DFQATT and CDR2 is SNEGSKA (reference sequence).